This T cell receptor beta chain emerged from a study of chemoradiotherapy in HPV16-positive cancers (dated by TCRdb to between 2022 and 2023). Looking at the study overall: Functional T-cell assays on cells from a couple of HPV16-positive patients defined candidate HPV-specific T-cell clones and common TCR motifs. The study asked whether T-cell immunity to the HPV oncoproteins E6 and E7 changes during chemoradiotherapy and whether this immunity affects survival. The candidate HPV-specific TCRs and motifs were then tracked in TCR repertoires from under 100 patients with HPV-related cancers.

Libraries came from the immunoSEQ multiplex PCR assay. The source is immuneACCESS, and TCRdb retained only in-frame sequences with V and J called. Part of the clones is not carried over; for the studies checked, unresolved V genes explain less than half of this, and the remainder is unexplained. The sample profile shows about 32,000 clones; approximately 90% of them were found once. Approximately 5% of the sample comes from the top ten. The CDR3, cysteine through phenylalanine, is 13 amino acids long. Kept here is only the CDR3 DNA, which spans 39 bases and is read in frame from base 1. CDR1 SQVTM and CDR2 ANQGSEA were looked up in the germline V gene. V and J are truncated by 6 bases and 0 bases respectively, leaving an intervening sequence of 9 bases. The full study reports these points: Expansion of candidate HPV-specific clones and E7-related TCR motifs was observed in the tumor microenvironment during treatment, whereas no such expansion was observed for non-HPV-specific T cells. Only two HPV16-positive patients were used to derive the functional definition of HPV-specific T cells, and the survival association was reported for HPV16-positive patients. In HPV16-positive patients, expansion of HPV-responsive T cells during chemoradiotherapy was associated with improved recurrence-free survival.

Repertoires were sampled repeatedly over the course of chemoradiotherapy so that clonal expansion in the tumor microenvironment could be followed. Regarding this clone: The target of this receptor is not known. Per-base qualities were not stored, and no clone one base away is much larger.

The V and J segments used are TRBV29-1 and TRBJ2-1; no D segment can be confidently identified. The origin of this receptor is a human donor with HPV-associated anogenital cancer. The material was blood, obtained from a patient who underwent chemoradiotherapy. Here is the DNA: TGCAGCGTGACCCTAAGCTCCTACAATGAGCAGTTCTTC. Its translation reads: CSVTLSSYNEQFF.